This T cell receptor (beta chain) was recorded in a study of CXCR3-negative and CXCR3-positive naive CD8 T cells. This CDR3 comprises 12 residues. From germline, CDR1 is DFQATT and CDR2 SNEGSKA (reference sequence). The authors prepared UMI-labeled TRB cDNA libraries by 5' RACE. TCRdb reprocessed the 5' RACE reads, with one entry per CDR3 protein and no DNA. The table counts approximately 9,100 distinct CDR3 sequences; 1.1% lies in the top ten. This TCR was recovered from a human donor in good health. Some clones in this sample may be carry-over from other donors' samples. Material for sequencing was naive CXCR3- CD8+ T cells from blood. Regarding subset: CD45RO-CCR7+CD27+CD95- naive CD8+ T cells lacking CXCR3 (TNR3-). J is TRBJ2-7 and V is TRBV20-1; TCRdb indicates TRBD1, and absent DNA this call remains unverified. The CDR3 loop reads CSATGASYEQYF.